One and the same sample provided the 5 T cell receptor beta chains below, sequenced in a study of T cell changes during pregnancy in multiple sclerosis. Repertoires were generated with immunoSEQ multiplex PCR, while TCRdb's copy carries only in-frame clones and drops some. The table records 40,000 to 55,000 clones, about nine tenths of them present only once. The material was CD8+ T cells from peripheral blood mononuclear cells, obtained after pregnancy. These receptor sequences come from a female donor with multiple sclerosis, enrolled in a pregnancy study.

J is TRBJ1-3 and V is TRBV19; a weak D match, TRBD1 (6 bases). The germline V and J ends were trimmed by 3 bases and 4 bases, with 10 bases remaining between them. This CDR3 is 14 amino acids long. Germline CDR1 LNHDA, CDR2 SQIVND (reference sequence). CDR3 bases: TGTGCCAGTAGTATTGGGGGCGGAGGAAACACCATATATTTT. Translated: CASSIGGGGNTIYF.

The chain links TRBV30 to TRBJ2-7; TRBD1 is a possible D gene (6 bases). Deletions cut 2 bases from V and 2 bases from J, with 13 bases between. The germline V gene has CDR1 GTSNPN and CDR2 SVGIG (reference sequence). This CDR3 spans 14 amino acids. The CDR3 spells CAWSSDRHPYEQYF. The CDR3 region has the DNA TGTGCCTGGAGTTCCGACAGGCATCCCTACGAGCAGTACTTC. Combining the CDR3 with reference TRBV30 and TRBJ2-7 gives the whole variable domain SQTIHQWPATLVQPVGSPLSLECTVEGTSNPNLYWYRQAAGRGLQLLFYSVGIGQISSEVPQNLSASRPQDRQFILSSKKLLLSDSGFYLCAWSSDRHPYEQYFGPGTRLTVT.

As DNA, the CDR3 is TGCGCCAGCAGCGCAACAGGGACTAGGGGAACCGGGGAGCTGTTTTTT. Translated: CASSATGTRGTGELFF. The rearrangement joins TRBV5-1 to TRBJ2-2, with 8 nucleotides matching TRBD2. CDR3 length: 16 amino acids. The junction had 10 bases not matched to a gene; V was cut back by 4 bases and J by 5 bases. The V gene's germline CDR1 is SGHRS and CDR2 YFSETQ.

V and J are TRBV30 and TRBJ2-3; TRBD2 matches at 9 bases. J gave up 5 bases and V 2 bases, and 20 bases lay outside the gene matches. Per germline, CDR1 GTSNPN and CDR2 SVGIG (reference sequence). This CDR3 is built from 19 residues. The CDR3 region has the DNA TGTGCCTGGAGTTCCTTGGGTAGCGGGGGCCCCGGTCGGCGAGATACGCAGTATTTT. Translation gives CAWSSLGSGGPGRRDTQYF.

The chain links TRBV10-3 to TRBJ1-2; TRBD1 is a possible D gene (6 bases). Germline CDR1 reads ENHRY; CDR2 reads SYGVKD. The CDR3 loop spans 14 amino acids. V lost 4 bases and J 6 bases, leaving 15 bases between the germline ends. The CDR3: CAISVDRPRHGYTF. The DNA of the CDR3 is TGTGCCATCAGTGTTGACAGGCCGAGGCATGGCTACACCTTC.